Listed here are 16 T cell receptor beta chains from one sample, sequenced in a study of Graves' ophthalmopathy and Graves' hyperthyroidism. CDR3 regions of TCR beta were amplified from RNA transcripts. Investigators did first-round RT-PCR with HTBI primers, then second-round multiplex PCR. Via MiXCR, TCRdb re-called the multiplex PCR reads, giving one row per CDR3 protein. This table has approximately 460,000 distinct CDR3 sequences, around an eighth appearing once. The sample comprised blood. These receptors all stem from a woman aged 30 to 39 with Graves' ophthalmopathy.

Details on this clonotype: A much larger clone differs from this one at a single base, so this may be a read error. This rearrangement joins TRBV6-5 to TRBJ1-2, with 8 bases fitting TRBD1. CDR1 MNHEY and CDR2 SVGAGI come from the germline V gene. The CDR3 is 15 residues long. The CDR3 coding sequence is TGTGCCAGCAGTTACTCCCTCGGACAGGGCTATGGCTTCACCTTC. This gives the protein CASSYSLGQGYGFTF.

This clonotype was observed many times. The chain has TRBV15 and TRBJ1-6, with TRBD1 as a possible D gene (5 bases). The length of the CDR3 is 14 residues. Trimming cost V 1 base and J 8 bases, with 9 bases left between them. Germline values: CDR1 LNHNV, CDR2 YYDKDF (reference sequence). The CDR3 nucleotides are TGTGCCACCAGCAGAGGACAGCGGGATTCACCCCTCCACTTT. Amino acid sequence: CATSRGQRDSPLHF.

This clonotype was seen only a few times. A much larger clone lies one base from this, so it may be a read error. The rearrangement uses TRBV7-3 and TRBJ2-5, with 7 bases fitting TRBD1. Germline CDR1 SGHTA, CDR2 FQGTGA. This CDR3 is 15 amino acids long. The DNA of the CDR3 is TGTGTCAGCAGCTTGACAGGGTGGCTCGAAGAGACCCAGTACTTC. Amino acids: CVSSLTGWLEETQYF.

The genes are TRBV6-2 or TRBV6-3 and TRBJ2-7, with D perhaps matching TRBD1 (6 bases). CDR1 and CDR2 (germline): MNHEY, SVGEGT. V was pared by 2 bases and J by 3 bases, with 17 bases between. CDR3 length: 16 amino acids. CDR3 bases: TGTGCCAGCAGTTACAAGGTGGACAGTCCTTTCTACGAGCAGTACTTC. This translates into CASSYKVDSPFYEQYF.

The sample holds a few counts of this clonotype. CDR3 bases: TGTGCCAGCAGTTTTTTTAGGGGACAGGGGGCGTTTGGCTACACCTTC. Translation gives CASSFFRGQGAFGYTF. The chain combines TRBV28 with TRBJ1-2, with 12 bases identical to TRBD1. The CDR3 sequence is 16 residues long. V shed 3 bases, J shed 7 bases, and the junction held 9 bases outside the gene matches. CDR1 and CDR2 from the germline V gene are MDHEN and SYDVKM.

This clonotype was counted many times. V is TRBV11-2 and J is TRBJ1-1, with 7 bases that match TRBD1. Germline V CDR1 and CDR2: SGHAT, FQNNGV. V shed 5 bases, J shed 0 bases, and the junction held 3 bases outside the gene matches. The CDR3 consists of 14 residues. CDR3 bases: TGTGCCAGCAGCGTGACAGGGATGAACACTGAAGCTTTCTTT. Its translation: CASSVTGMNTEAFF.

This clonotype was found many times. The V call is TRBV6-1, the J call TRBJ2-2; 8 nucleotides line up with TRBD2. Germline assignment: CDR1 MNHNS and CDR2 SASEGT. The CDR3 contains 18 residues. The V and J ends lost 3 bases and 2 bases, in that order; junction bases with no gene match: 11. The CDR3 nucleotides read TGTGCCAGCAGTGAGAACTATGGAGGACTAGCAAACACCGGGGAGCTGTTTTTT. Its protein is CASSENYGGLANTGELFF.

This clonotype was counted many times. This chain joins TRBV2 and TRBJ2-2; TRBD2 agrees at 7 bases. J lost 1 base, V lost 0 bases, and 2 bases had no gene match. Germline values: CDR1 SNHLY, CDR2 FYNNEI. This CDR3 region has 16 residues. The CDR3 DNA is TGTGCCAGCAGTGAAGCGGGAGGGGTGAACACCGGGGAGCTGTTTTTT. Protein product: CASSEAGGVNTGELFF.

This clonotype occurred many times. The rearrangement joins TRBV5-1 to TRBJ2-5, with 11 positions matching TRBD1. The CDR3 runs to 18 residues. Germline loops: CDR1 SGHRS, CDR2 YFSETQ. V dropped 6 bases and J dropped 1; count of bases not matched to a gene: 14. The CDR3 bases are TGCGCCAGCAATCCGTTCATGGACAGGGGGCGAAGCCAAGAGACCCAGTACTTC. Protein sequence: CASNPFMDRGRSQETQYF.

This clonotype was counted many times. CDR3: CASSLSARTGTTYEQYF. Here the CDR3 DNA reads TGTGCCAGCAGTTTATCCGCTAGGACAGGAACTACCTACGAGCAGTACTTC. The chain employs TRBV28 and TRBJ2-7; TRBD1 matches 7 bases. The CDR3 runs to 17 residues. J gave up 2 bases and V 1 base, and 11 bases lay outside the gene matches. The V gene's germline CDR1 is MDHEN and CDR2 SYDVKM. Complete variable domain (other parts from reference TRBV28 and TRBJ2-7): DVKVTQSSRYLVKRTGEKVFLECVQDMDHENMFWYRQDPGLGLRLIYFSYDVKMKEKGDIPEGYSVSREKKERFSLILESASTNQTSMYLCASSLSARTGTTYEQYFGPGTRLTVT.

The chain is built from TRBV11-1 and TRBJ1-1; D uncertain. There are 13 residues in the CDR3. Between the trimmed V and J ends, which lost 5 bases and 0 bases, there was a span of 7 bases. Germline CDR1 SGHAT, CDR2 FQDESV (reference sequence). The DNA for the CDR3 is TGTGCCAGCAGCAACCAAATGAACACTGAAGCTTTCTTT. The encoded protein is CASSNQMNTEAFF.

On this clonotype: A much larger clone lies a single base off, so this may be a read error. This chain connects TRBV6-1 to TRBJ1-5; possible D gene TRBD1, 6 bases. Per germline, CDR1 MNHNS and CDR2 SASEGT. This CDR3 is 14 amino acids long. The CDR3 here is CACSRQAPWGPQHF. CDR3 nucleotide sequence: TGTGCCTGCAGTCGACAGGCGCCGTGGGGGCCCCAGCATTTT.

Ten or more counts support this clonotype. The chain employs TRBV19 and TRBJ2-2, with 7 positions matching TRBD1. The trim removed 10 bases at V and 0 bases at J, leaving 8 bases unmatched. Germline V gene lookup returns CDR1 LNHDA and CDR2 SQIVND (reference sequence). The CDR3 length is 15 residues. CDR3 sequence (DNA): TGTGCCACCCGGGACAGACAAGCGAACACCGGGGAGCTGTTTTTT. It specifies CATRDRQANTGELFF. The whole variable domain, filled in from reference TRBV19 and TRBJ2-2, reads DGGITQSPKYLFRKEGQNVTLSCEQNLNHDAMYWYRQDPGQGLRLIYYSQIVNDFQKGDIAEGYSVSREKKESFPLTVTSAQKNPTAFYLCATRDRQANTGELFFGEGSRLTVL.

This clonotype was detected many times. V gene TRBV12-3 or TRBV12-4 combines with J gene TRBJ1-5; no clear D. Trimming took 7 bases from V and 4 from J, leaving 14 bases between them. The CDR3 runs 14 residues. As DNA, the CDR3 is TGTGCCAGCACTTCCCGACGGAAGAATCAGCCCCAGCATTTT. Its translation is CASTSRRKNQPQHF.

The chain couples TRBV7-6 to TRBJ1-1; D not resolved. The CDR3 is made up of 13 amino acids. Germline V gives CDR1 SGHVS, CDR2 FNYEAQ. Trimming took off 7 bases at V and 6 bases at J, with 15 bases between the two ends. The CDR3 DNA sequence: TGTGCCAGCACCCTTCGGCCGGGGTCTGAAGCTTTCTTT. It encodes CASTLRPGSEAFF. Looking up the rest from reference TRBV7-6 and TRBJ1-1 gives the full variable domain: GAGVSQSPRYKVTKRGQDVALRCDPISGHVSLYWYRQALGQGPEFLTYFNYEAQQDKSGLPNDRFSAERPEGSISTLTIQRTEQRDSAMYRCASTLRPGSEAFFGQGTRLTVV.

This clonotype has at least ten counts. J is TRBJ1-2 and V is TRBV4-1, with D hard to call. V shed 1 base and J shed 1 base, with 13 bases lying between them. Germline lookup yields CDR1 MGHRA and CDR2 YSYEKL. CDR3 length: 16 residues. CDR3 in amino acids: CASSQVSPALNYGYTF. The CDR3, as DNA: TGCGCCAGCAGCCAAGTGTCGCCAGCCCTTAACTATGGCTACACCTTC.